The next 3 T cell receptor beta chains were all read from a single sample in a study of PD-1 blockade in classical Hodgkin lymphoma. Assay used: immunoSEQ multiplex PCR; TCRdb lists only in-frame clones, some missing. The sample includes roughly 60,000 clones, 88% of them seen just once. Every patient had relapsed following autologous stem cell transplantation, and cohorts differed in brentuximab vedotin exposure. The sequences come from peripheral blood mononuclear cells (PBMCs), collected before the second cycle of nivolumab. The receptors stem from a human donor with classical Hodgkin lymphoma.

This clone was recorded only once. V gene TRBV2 combines with J gene TRBJ2-3; the match to TRBD2 covers 14 bases. Trimming at V came to 5 bases and at J to 6 bases, leaving 19 bases not matched to a gene. The germline gives CDR1 SNHLY, CDR2 FYNNEI. The CDR3 spans 20 residues. CDR3 sequence reads: CASSRTTSRTSGGPGDTQYF. For the CDR3, the DNA is TGTGCCAGCAGTCGAACAACAAGCCGGACTAGCGGGGGGCCCGGGGATACGCAGTATTTT.

This chain links TRBV5-1 with TRBJ2-2; maybe TRBD2 (6 bases). Germline V gene lookup returns CDR1 SGHRS and CDR2 YFSETQ. V dropped 7 bases and J dropped 4 bases, with 14 bases sitting between them. The CDR3 sequence is 14 residues long. CDR3 DNA sequence: TGCGCCAGCTTCGAAGTAGCGGCCACCGGGGAGCTGTTTTTT. Its protein product is CASFEVAATGELFF.

The chain recombines TRBV5-1 with TRBJ1-4; D possibly corresponds to TRBD1 (6 bases). Per the germline V gene, CDR1 is SGHRS and CDR2 is YFSETQ. Trimming removed 4 bases from V and 3 bases from J, with 10 bases in between. CDR3 length equals 14 residues. The CDR3 bases are TGCGCCAGCAGCCCGGGGGCGCCTAATGAAAAACTGTTTTTT. Its protein is CASSPGAPNEKLFF. Full variable domain (missing parts from reference TRBV5-1 and TRBJ1-4): KAGVTQTPRYLIKTRGQQVTLSCSPISGHRSVSWYQQTPGQGLQFLFEYFSETQRNKGNFPGRFSGRQFSNSRSEMNVSTLELGDSALYLCASSPGAPNEKLFFGSGTQLSVL.